Each of the 29 T cell receptor beta chains below was sequenced from the same sample in a study of identical twins. From the 5' RACE reads, TCRdb called clonotypes with MiXCR, one entry per CDR3 protein. The sample consists of approximately 1.8 million distinct CDR3 sequences, 32% of them appearing once. Sequencing used cord blood. The receptor source for this set is a newborn girl in good health.

Only a few counts were recorded for this clonotype. The V call is TRBV5-1, the J call TRBJ2-1; TRBD2 might be the D (6 bases). There are 15 residues in the CDR3. Germline V CDR1 and CDR2: SGHRS, YFSETQ. The V end was cut by 3 bases, the J end by 4 bases, with 14 bases between. The CDR3 protein is CASSWSGERYNEQFF. DNA of the CDR3: TGCGCCAGCAGCTGGTCGGGAGAACGGTACAATGAGCAGTTCTTC.

This clonotype was detected ten times or more. The CDR3 sequence: CASSSGLTDTQYF. As DNA, the CDR3 is TGCGCCAGCAGCTCGGGACTTACAGATACGCAGTATTTT. This chain links TRBV5-1 with TRBJ2-3, with a possible D match to TRBD2 (6 bases). Germline V lookup: CDR1 SGHRS, CDR2 YFSETQ. CDR3 length: 13 residues. Trimming removed 3 bases at V and 3 bases at J, with 8 bases between.

V is TRBV21-1 and J is TRBJ1-3; the table's TRBD1 call for D was not verified on the DNA. TRBV21-1 is a known pseudogene. CDR3 size: 20 residues. The CDR3 loop reads CASSKGGVDSQPSCGNTIYF. The CDR3 coding sequence is TGTGCCAGCAGCAAAGGAGGAGTGGACAGCCAACCTTCTTGTGGAAACACCATATATTTT.

On this clonotype itself: Since a much larger clone is just one base distant, this may be a read error. This chain joins TRBV29-1 and TRBJ2-3; the D gene is possibly TRBD1 (6 bases). The CDR3 sequence is 13 residues long. V was cut by 0 bases and J by 11 bases, with 15 bases left in between. Germline-derived CDR1 and CDR2 are SQVTM and ANQGSEA. The CDR3 bases are TGCAGCGTTGAAGATCCGGACAGACTATTGCAGTATTTT. Protein: CSVEDPDRLLQYF.

This chain joins TRBV2 and TRBJ2-2; D uncertain. This CDR3 region has 15 residues. Trimming took 1 base from V and 1 from J, leaving 7 bases between them. Germline-derived CDR1 and CDR2 are SNHLY and FYNNEI. DNA for the CDR3: TGTGCCAGCAGTGAAGAGGCCGTGAACACCGGGGAGCTGTTTTTT. It translates to CASSEEAVNTGELFF.

V is TRBV20-1 and J is TRBJ2-1; 11 bases align to TRBD2. Germline V gene lookup returns CDR1 DFQATT and CDR2 SNEGSKA (reference sequence). Trimming removed 3 bases from V and 9 bases from J; junction bases left unmatched: 10. The CDR3 is 15 amino acids. CDR3 bases: TGCAGTGCTAGTCGACTAGCGGGATATCTTAGTGAGCAGTTCTTC. It is translated as CSASRLAGYLSEQFF.

The genes are TRBV5-1 and TRBJ1-1, with 7 nucleotides matching TRBD1. V shed 1 base and J 4 bases; nucleotides not matched to a gene: 7. CDR1 is SGHRS and CDR2 is YFSETQ in the germline V gene. CDR3 length: 15 amino acids. CDR3 sequence: CASSLSATGSTEAFF. CDR3 nucleotides: TGCGCCAGCAGCTTGAGTGCGACAGGGAGCACTGAAGCTTTCTTT. The variable domain in full, completed from reference TRBV5-1 and TRBJ1-1, reads KAGVTQTPRYLIKTRGQQVTLSCSPISGHRSVSWYQQTPGQGLQFLFEYFSETQRNKGNFPGRFSGRQFSNSRSEMNVSTLELGDSALYLCASSLSATGSTEAFFGQGTRLTVV.

In its sample, this clonotype was seen many times. The CDR3 sequence is CSVPRGQGRRGYTF. DNA of the CDR3: TGCAGCGTCCCCCGAGGACAGGGGCGTCGGGGCTACACCTTC. This chain connects TRBV29-1 to TRBJ1-2; 9 bases align to TRBD1. Germline values: CDR1 SQVTM, CDR2 ANQGSEA. This CDR3 comprises 14 residues. The V and J ends lost 6 bases and 8 bases, in that order; junction bases with no gene match: 13.

The J gene is TRBJ1-4, the V gene TRBV11-2, with D possibly matching TRBD1 (5 bases). The CDR3 covers 17 residues. Germline V lookup: CDR1 SGHAT, CDR2 FQNNGV. V was trimmed by 1 base and J by 1 base, leaving 13 bases between them. The CDR3, as DNA: TGTGCCAGCAGCTTAGCGGGAGGGGCAAGAACTAATGAAAAACTGTTTTTT. This translates into CASSLAGGARTNEKLFF.

In this sample, this clonotype turned up a few times. The chain is built from TRBV15 and TRBJ2-3, with TRBD2 matching over 9 bases. Germline CDR1 and CDR2: LNHNV and YYDKDF (reference sequence). The V gene end was trimmed by 0 bases and the J gene end by 2 bases; junction bases not matched to a gene: 3. The CDR3 contains 16 residues. The CDR3 sequence is CATSRDIAGDTDTQYF. In DNA form, the CDR3 reads TGTGCCACCAGCAGAGATATAGCGGGGGACACAGATACGCAGTATTTT.

V usage is TRBV5-5 and J usage is TRBJ2-5, with 8 bases matching TRBD2. The J call is in doubt because the DNA end fits TRBJ2-7 better. CDR1 SGHKS and CDR2 YYEKEE come from the germline V gene (reference sequence). This CDR3 region has 15 residues. CDR3 sequence reads: CASSPTIAGNGEQYF. CDR3 DNA: TGTGCCAGCAGCCCCACAATAGCGGGAAACGGCGAGCAGTACTTC.

This chain uses TRBV10-1 with TRBJ2-7, with TRBD2 matching 8 bases. The germline V gene encodes CDR1 WNHNN and CDR2 SYGVQD (reference sequence). The CDR3 extends over 15 amino acids. The ends lost 3 bases at V and 0 bases at J; junction bases unmatched: 4. DNA for the CDR3: TGCGCCAGCAGTGACCTAGCGGGTCCCTCCTACGAGCAGTACTTC. As protein: CASSDLAGPSYEQYF.

The chain combines TRBV29-1 with TRBJ2-6; D remains ambiguous. The V end was cut by 7 bases, the J end by 1 base, with 11 bases between. CDR1 SQVTM and CDR2 ANQGSEA come from the germline V gene. The CDR3 is 14 amino acids. DNA of the CDR3: TGCAGCGCCCTAGGCGGATCTGGGGCCAACGTCCTGACTTTC. The encoded protein is CSALGGSGANVLTF.

Here the CDR3 reads CASSEWGQGDNQPQHF. The CDR3 DNA sequence: TGTGCCAGCAGTGAATGGGGACAGGGGGACAATCAGCCCCAGCATTTT. This rearrangement joins TRBV25-1 to TRBJ1-5; 11 bases fit TRBD1. With V trimmed by 1 base and J by 3 bases, 2 bases remained unmatched. The germline V gene encodes CDR1 MGHDK and CDR2 SYGVNS. CDR3 size: 16 residues.

This clonotype has a count of ten or more. The chain is built from TRBV10-3 and TRBJ2-3; D not resolved. The ends were cut back, 0 bases at V and 2 bases at J, with 15 bases in the middle. This CDR3 region has 17 residues. Looked up from germline, CDR1 is ENHRY and CDR2 is SYGVKD. The CDR3 DNA reads as TGTGCCATCAGTGAGTCCCAGGCATGGGCTTTCACAGATACGCAGTATTTT. This gives the protein CAISESQAWAFTDTQYF.

This clonotype has at least ten counts. This sequence joins TRBV11-2 and TRBJ1-2; D ambiguous. The CDR3 totals 13 residues. Germline loops: CDR1 SGHAT, CDR2 FQNNGV. V was clipped by 0 bases and J by 7 bases, with 9 bases between them. CDR3: CASSLDRTGGYTF. The DNA for the CDR3 is TGTGCCAGCAGCTTAGATCGCACGGGTGGCTACACCTTC.

The chain joins TRBV5-6 to TRBJ2-1; D gene ambiguous. Germline loops: CDR1 SGHDT, CDR2 YYEEEE. This CDR3 is 12 amino acids long. Trimming removed 2 bases at V and 10 bases at J, with 10 bases between. The CDR3 region is CASSFETHEQFF. The CDR3 nucleotides are TGTGCCAGCAGCTTCGAGACCCACGAGCAGTTCTTC.

The sample holds a few counts of this clonotype. This chain connects TRBV20-1 to TRBJ2-3; D is possibly TRBD2 (5 bases). This CDR3 is 16 amino acids long. The V end lost 3 bases, the J end lost 3 bases, and 19 bases lay between the germline ends. Germline V gene data show CDR1 as DFQATT and CDR2 as SNEGSKA (reference sequence). The CDR3 reads CSASRPASSGTDTQYF. The CDR3 bases are TGCAGTGCTAGCCGACCGGCTAGCTCGGGGACAGATACGCAGTATTTT.

The chain recombines TRBV28 with TRBJ1-2, with unresolved D. The germline gives CDR1 MDHEN, CDR2 SYDVKM. The CDR3 spans 13 residues. V lost 6 bases and J 2 bases, leaving 10 bases between the germline ends. Written as DNA, the CDR3 is TGTGCCAGCAGGGAGGAGGGAAACTATGGCTACACCTTC. It is translated as CASREEGNYGYTF.

A single count supports this clonotype. At one boundary the junction diverges from the germline segment, which might be a read error. The V gene is TRBV18, the J gene TRBJ2-5; TRBD2 matches 13 bases. Per germline, CDR1 KGHSH and CDR2 LQKENI. The CDR3 loop spans 15 amino acids. CDR3 DNA: TGTGCCAGCTCGCCCCGACTAGCGGGAGGAGAGACCCTGTACTTC. This encodes CASSPRLAGGETLYF.

The chain links TRBV4-2 to TRBJ2-1; D not certain. In germline, CDR1 is LGHNA, CDR2 YNFKEQ. The CDR3 consists of 14 residues. V was clipped by 0 bases and J by 5 bases, with 8 bases between them. CDR3 bases: TGTGCCAGCAGCCAAGATCGTTATAACAATGAGCAGTTCTTC. Its protein product is CASSQDRYNNEQFF.

The V call is TRBV11-2, the J call TRBJ2-7, with 12 positions matching TRBD2. The J call may be faulty, since TRBJ2-4 better matches the DNA end. Germline V gene lookup returns CDR1 SGHAT and CDR2 FQNNGV. The CDR3 is 17 amino acids. This chain's CDR3 is CASRLAGGPWAMDIQYF. CDR3 DNA sequence: TGTGCCAGCAGACTAGCGGGGGGACCCTGGGCAATGGACATTCAGTACTTC.

This clonotype was detected only a few times. This chain links TRBV27 with TRBJ2-3; D gene ambiguous. The CDR3 totals 13 residues. With 5 bases removed from V and 5 bases from J, the gap between germline ends came to 11 bases. Germline V CDR1 and CDR2: MNHEY, SMNVEV (reference sequence). The DNA of the CDR3 is TGTGCCAGCAGTGCAGTGTACGAAGATACGCAGTATTTT. Translated, it gives CASSAVYEDTQYF.

The chain joins TRBV6-1 to TRBJ1-5, with 9 nucleotides matching TRBD1. The CDR3 consists of 14 residues. The V segment lost 5 bases and the J segment 5 bases; nucleotides outside the gene matches: 4. CDR1 is MNHNS and CDR2 is SASEGT in the germline V gene. Here the CDR3 reads CASSLNRGHQPQHF. CDR3 in DNA: TGTGCCAGCAGTCTTAACAGGGGGCATCAGCCCCAGCATTTT.

The chain uses TRBV5-1 and TRBJ1-2; D is perhaps TRBD1 (6 bases). Looked up from germline, CDR1 is SGHRS and CDR2 is YFSETQ. Trimming removed 4 bases from V and 7 bases from J, with 26 bases in between. The CDR3 length is 17 residues. The CDR3 loop reads CASSRTHTTGREAGYTF. CDR3 in DNA: TGCGCCAGCAGCCGTACCCATACAACAGGGAGGGAAGCTGGCTACACCTTC.

The chain joins TRBV20-1 to TRBJ2-3; 10 nucleotides match TRBD2. Germline CDR1 reads DFQATT; CDR2 reads SNEGSKA (reference sequence). This CDR3 has 15 residues. The V gene end was trimmed by 6 bases and the J gene end by 4 bases; junction bases not matched to a gene: 10. The CDR3 nucleotides are TGCAGTGCCAACATTCTAGCGGGAGTGGCAGATACGCAGTATTTT. Translated: CSANILAGVADTQYF.

This clonotype was counted only a few times. The chain has TRBV7-9 and TRBJ2-1, with D possibly TRBD2 on 6 matching bases. V was shortened by 5 bases and J by 0 bases, with 14 bases between the two germline ends. CDR1 and CDR2 from the germline V gene are SEHNR and FQNEAQ (reference sequence). The CDR3 is made up of 16 amino acids. This CDR3 is CASSPRGGHSYNEQFF. The CDR3 DNA follows: TGTGCCAGCAGCCCCCGGGGAGGCCACTCCTACAATGAGCAGTTCTTC.

This chain links TRBV20-1 with TRBJ1-1; D uncertain. Germline loops: CDR1 DFQATT, CDR2 SNEGSKA (reference sequence). Trimming left V 5 bases short and J 1 base short, with 14 bases between. This CDR3 contains 14 residues. For the CDR3, the DNA is TGCAGTGCTTCCAAAGACGGACGGAACACTGAAGCTTTCTTT. Translation gives CSASKDGRNTEAFF.

V usage is TRBV3-1 and J usage is TRBJ2-7, with a tentative D call TRBD2 (5 bases). The CDR3 spans 16 residues. Germline CDR1 and CDR2: LGHDT and YNNKEL (reference sequence). V was pared by 1 base and J by 3 bases, with 16 bases between. In DNA form, the CDR3 reads TGTGCCAGCAGCCAAGGTGGGTTTAGCGCCAGCTACGAGCAGTACTTC. This encodes CASSQGGFSASYEQYF.